Listed below are T cell receptor beta chains from one sample, sequenced in a study of T-cell reconstitution after alpha-beta-depleted transplantation in children. Each CDR3 protein is one row after TCRdb ran MiXCR on the PCR reads. The sample gives approximately 290,000 distinct CDR3 sequences, more than 9% of which show up once; around a quarter is in the top ten. Here the sequenced sample was peripheral blood, taken 180 days after TCRalphabeta/CD19-depleted stem cell transplant. These receptors were collected from a male patient aged 2-9 years who had a stem cell transplant for chronic granulomatous disease, so the T cells may come from the graft donor. Both conserved end residues are part of each CDR3. The order of the fields is J gene, V gene, D gene, clone size, CDR3 protein, CDR3 DNA. D genes are given only for firm matches. Clone sizes are given selectively: once, few, many, or a class where the clone is expanded.

j_gene: TRBJ2-2; v_gene: TRBV5-5; d_gene: TRBD2; abundance: many; CDR3aa: CASSRTGLATPVTGELFF; CDR3nt: TGTGCCAGCAGCCGTACCGGACTAGCGACCCCCGTAACCGGGGAGCTGTTTTTT
j_gene: TRBJ2-2; v_gene: TRBV7-8; d_gene: .; abundance: many; CDR3aa: CASSLKGGTGELFF; CDR3nt: TGTGCCAGCAGCTTAAAGGGAGGCACCGGGGAGCTGTTTTTT
j_gene: TRBJ2-3; v_gene: TRBV20-1; d_gene: .; abundance: medium-sized; CDR3aa: CSVADWANTQYF; CDR3nt: TGCAGTGTCGCGGACTGGGCTAATACGCAGTATTTT
j_gene: TRBJ2-3; v_gene: TRBV3-1; d_gene: .; abundance: few; CDR3aa: CASSPRVSSSTDTQYF; CDR3nt: TGTGCCAGCAGCCCCAGGGTTTCTAGCAGCACAGATACGCAGTATTTT
j_gene: TRBJ2-7; v_gene: TRBV7-2; d_gene: .; abundance: many; CDR3aa: CASIPEGEPYEQYF; CDR3nt: TGTGCCAGCATCCCCGAGGGAGAGCCCTACGAGCAGTACTTC
j_gene: TRBJ2-7; v_gene: TRBV11-2; d_gene: .; abundance: many; CDR3aa: CASSALRGGYEQYF; CDR3nt: TGTGCCAGCAGCGCCTTACGAGGGGGCTACGAGCAGTACTTC
j_gene: TRBJ2-1; v_gene: TRBV28; d_gene: TRBD2; abundance: many; CDR3aa: CASSFLGGLGNEQFF; CDR3nt: TGTGCCAGCAGTTTTTTGGGGGGACTAGGGAATGAGCAGTTCTTC
j_gene: TRBJ2-7; v_gene: TRBV24-1; d_gene: TRBD2; abundance: few; CDR3aa: CATSELRGLAGGPYEQYF; CDR3nt: TGTGCCACCAGCGAACTAAGGGGACTAGCGGGAGGGCCCTACGAGCAGTACTTC
j_gene: TRBJ2-1; v_gene: TRBV20-1; d_gene: .; abundance: many; CDR3aa: CSAPVGYSGRMDEQFF; CDR3nt: TGCAGTGCTCCCGTAGGGTACTCAGGGAGGATGGACGAGCAGTTCTTC
j_gene: TRBJ2-3; v_gene: TRBV5-1; d_gene: TRBD2; abundance: many; CDR3aa: CASSGSSGRALDTQYF; CDR3nt: TGCGCCAGCAGCGGGTCTAGCGGGAGGGCCCTAGATACGCAGTATTTT
j_gene: TRBJ2-3; v_gene: TRBV7-8; d_gene: TRBD2; abundance: many; CDR3aa: CASSLPGTSGSTDTQYF; CDR3nt: TGTGCCAGCAGCTTACCTGGGACTAGCGGGAGCACAGATACGCAGTATTTT
j_gene: TRBJ2-2; v_gene: TRBV5-4; d_gene: .; abundance: many; CDR3aa: CATTPTSLTGELFF; CDR3nt: TGTGCCACGACCCCGACTAGTTTAACCGGGGAGCTGTTTTTT
j_gene: TRBJ1-6; v_gene: TRBV11-2; d_gene: .; abundance: many; CDR3aa: CASSSYNSPLHF; CDR3nt: TGTGCCAGCAGCTCCTATAATTCACCCCTCCACTTT
j_gene: TRBJ2-3; v_gene: TRBV7-2; d_gene: TRBD2; abundance: many; CDR3aa: CASSSQNLAGVTDTQYF; CDR3nt: TGTGCCAGCAGCTCACAAAACCTAGCGGGAGTTACAGATACGCAGTATTTT
j_gene: TRBJ2-7; v_gene: TRBV20-1; d_gene: .; abundance: .; CDR3aa: CCGGRTGLTTYEQYF; CDR3nt: TGCTGTGGGGGGAGGACAGGACTTACAACCTACGAGCAGTACTTC
j_gene: TRBJ2-5; v_gene: TRBV7-6; d_gene: .; abundance: .; CDR3aa: CASSFLGGENQYF; CDR3nt: TGTGCCAGCAGCTTTTTGGGAGGAGAGAACCAGTACTTC
j_gene: TRBJ1-2; v_gene: TRBV7-9; d_gene: TRBD1; abundance: many; CDR3aa: CASSASGQGARGYTF; CDR3nt: TGTGCCAGCAGCGCGTCGGGACAGGGGGCGCGGGGCTACACCTTC
j_gene: TRBJ2-3; v_gene: TRBV4-1; d_gene: .; abundance: many; CDR3aa: CASSPSVPTTDTQYF; CDR3nt: TGCGCCAGCAGCCCGAGCGTCCCGACCACAGATACGCAGTATTTT
j_gene: TRBJ2-5; v_gene: TRBV7-8; d_gene: .; abundance: many; CDR3aa: CASSLVQPQETQYF; CDR3nt: TGTGCCAGCAGCTTAGTACAGCCACAAGAGACCCAGTACTTC
j_gene: TRBJ2-7; v_gene: TRBV6-2/TRBV6-3; d_gene: .; abundance: many; CDR3aa: CASSYSPGYYEQYF; CDR3nt: TGTGCCAGCAGTTACTCGCCAGGGTACTACGAGCAGTACTTC
j_gene: TRBJ2-7; v_gene: TRBV28; d_gene: .; abundance: many; CDR3aa: CASTLSGHSQEQYF; CDR3nt: TGTGCCAGCACCTTGTCGGGACACAGTCAAGAGCAGTACTTC
j_gene: TRBJ2-1; v_gene: TRBV24-1; d_gene: TRBD2; abundance: many; CDR3aa: CATSDFSAEKSGGYNEQFF; CDR3nt: TGTGCCACCAGTGATTTCTCAGCCGAGAAAAGCGGGGGCTACAATGAGCAGTTCTTC
j_gene: TRBJ1-5; v_gene: TRBV4-1; d_gene: .; abundance: many; CDR3aa: CASSQQINQPQHF; CDR3nt: TGCGCCAGCAGCCAACAAATCAATCAGCCCCAGCATTTT
j_gene: TRBJ2-1; v_gene: TRBV5-6; d_gene: .; abundance: few; CDR3aa: CASSLGLAATYNEQFF; CDR3nt: TGTGCCAGCAGCTTGGGGCTAGCAGCAACCTACAATGAGCAGTTCTTC
j_gene: TRBJ2-3; v_gene: TRBV7-2; d_gene: TRBD2; abundance: many; CDR3aa: CASSFPGLDTDTQYF; CDR3nt: TGTGCCAGCAGCTTTCCGGGACTAGACACAGATACGCAGTATTTT
j_gene: TRBJ2-5; v_gene: TRBV27; d_gene: TRBD2; abundance: many; CDR3aa: CASSPIAGFQETQYF; CDR3nt: TGTGCCAGCAGTCCAATAGCGGGATTCCAAGAGACCCAGTACTTC
j_gene: TRBJ2-1; v_gene: TRBV30; d_gene: .; abundance: many; CDR3aa: CAWSSGYSYNEQFF; CDR3nt: TGTGCCTGGAGTAGTGGGTACTCCTACAATGAGCAGTTCTTC
j_gene: TRBJ2-3; v_gene: TRBV6-1; d_gene: TRBD1; abundance: many; CDR3aa: CATGDRATDTQYF; CDR3nt: TGTGCTACCGGGGACAGGGCCACAGATACGCAGTATTTT
j_gene: TRBJ2-7; v_gene: TRBV12-3/TRBV12-4; d_gene: TRBD2; abundance: few; CDR3aa: CASSFAVSGIREQYF; CDR3nt: TGTGCCAGCAGTTTTGCCGTTAGCGGGATAAGGGAGCAGTACTTC
j_gene: TRBJ2-1; v_gene: TRBV9; d_gene: TRBD1; abundance: many; CDR3aa: CASSVVGQTYNEQFF; CDR3nt: TGTGCCAGCAGCGTAGTGGGACAGACCTACAATGAGCAGTTCTTC
j_gene: TRBJ2-7; v_gene: TRBV7-2; d_gene: TRBD2; abundance: many; CDR3aa: CASSPGLAGGLGNEQYF; CDR3nt: TGTGCCAGCAGCCCGGGACTAGCGGGAGGGCTCGGCAACGAGCAGTACTTC
j_gene: TRBJ2-3; v_gene: TRBV10-2; d_gene: TRBD1; abundance: many; CDR3aa: CASGRQGPTDTQYF; CDR3nt: TGCGCCAGCGGTAGACAGGGACCCACAGATACGCAGTATTTT
j_gene: TRBJ2-5; v_gene: TRBV19; d_gene: .; abundance: .; CDR3aa: CASRAQGGETQYF; CDR3nt: TGTGCCAGTAGAGCCCAGGGGGGGGAGACCCAGTACTTC
j_gene: TRBJ1-5; v_gene: TRBV4-1; d_gene: .; abundance: many; CDR3aa: CASSLSGIGQPQHF; CDR3nt: TGCGCCAGCAGCCTTTCTGGTATTGGTCAGCCCCAGCATTTT
j_gene: TRBJ2-1; v_gene: TRBV12-5; d_gene: .; abundance: few; CDR3aa: CASGLAGGGPYNEQFF; CDR3nt: TGTGCTAGTGGTTTGGCAGGGGGGGGGCCCTACAATGAGCAGTTCTTC
j_gene: TRBJ2-5; v_gene: TRBV24-1; d_gene: TRBD2; abundance: many; CDR3aa: CATSDLTSGKKEETQYF; CDR3nt: TGTGCCACCAGTGATTTGACTAGCGGGAAAAAGGAAGAGACCCAGTACTTC
j_gene: TRBJ2-7; v_gene: TRBV5-4; d_gene: .; abundance: few; CDR3aa: CASSEPRGHEQYF; CDR3nt: TGTGCCAGCAGCGAACCCAGGGGACACGAGCAGTACTTC
j_gene: TRBJ2-5; v_gene: TRBV20-1; d_gene: .; abundance: many; CDR3aa: CSAIIPRGQETQYF; CDR3nt: TGCAGTGCTATCATTCCGCGAGGCCAAGAGACCCAGTACTTC
j_gene: TRBJ2-5; v_gene: TRBV5-3; d_gene: TRBD2; abundance: .; CDR3aa: CAMSGGTRLIQETQYF; CDR3nt: TGTGCCATGAGCGGTGGGACTAGATTGATTCAAGAGACCCAGTACTTC
j_gene: TRBJ2-1; v_gene: TRBV2; d_gene: .; abundance: .; CDR3aa: CASSAQRLVNEQFF; CDR3nt: TGTGCCAGCAGTGCCCAGAGACTAGTTAATGAGCAGTTCTTC
j_gene: TRBJ2-5; v_gene: TRBV27; d_gene: TRBD1; abundance: many; CDR3aa: CASGQVQETQYF; CDR3nt: TGTGCCAGCGGACAGGTCCAAGAGACCCAGTACTTC